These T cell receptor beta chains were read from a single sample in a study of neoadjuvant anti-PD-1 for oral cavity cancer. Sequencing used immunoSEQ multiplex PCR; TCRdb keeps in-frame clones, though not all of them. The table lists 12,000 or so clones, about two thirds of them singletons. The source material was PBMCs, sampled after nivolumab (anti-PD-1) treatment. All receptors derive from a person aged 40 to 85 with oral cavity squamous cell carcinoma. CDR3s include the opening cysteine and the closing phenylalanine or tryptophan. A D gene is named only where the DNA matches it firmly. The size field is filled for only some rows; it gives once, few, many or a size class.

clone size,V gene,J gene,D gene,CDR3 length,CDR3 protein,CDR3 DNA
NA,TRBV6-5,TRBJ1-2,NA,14,CASSLQGSDYGYTF,TGTGCCAGCAGTTTGCAGGGTTCAGACTATGGCTACACCTTC
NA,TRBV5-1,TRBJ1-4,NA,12,CASSLEDEKLFF,TGCGCCAGCAGCTTGGAGGATGAAAAACTGTTTTTT
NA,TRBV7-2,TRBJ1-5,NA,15,CASSTHRDGNQPQHF,TGTGCCAGCAGCACTCACCGGGACGGTAATCAGCCCCAGCATTTT
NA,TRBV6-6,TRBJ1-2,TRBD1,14,CASSYSTGTYGYTF,TGTGCCAGCAGTTATTCGACAGGGACGTATGGCTACACCTTC
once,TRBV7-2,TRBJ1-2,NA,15,CASSSRDPKGSGYTF,TGTGCCAGCAGCAGCCGGGACCCTAAAGGCAGTGGCTACACCTTC
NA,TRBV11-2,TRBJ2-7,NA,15,CASSLPPGGLLEQYF,TGTGCCAGCAGCCTCCCCCCAGGGGGACTTCTCGAGCAGTACTTC
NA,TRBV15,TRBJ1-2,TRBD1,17,CATSAKQGAGDHYGYTF,TGTGCCACCAGCGCGAAGCAGGGGGCGGGTGATCACTATGGCTACACCTTC
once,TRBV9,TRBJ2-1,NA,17,CASSATRFGGKYNEQFF,TGTGCCAGCAGCGCGACGCGGTTCGGCGGGAAGTACAATGAGCAGTTCTTC
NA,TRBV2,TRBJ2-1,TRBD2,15,CASIRLGTRSDEQFF,TGTGCCAGCATAAGGCTAGGGACTAGGTCCGATGAGCAGTTCTTC
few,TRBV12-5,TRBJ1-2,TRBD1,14,CASGLGQGAGGYTF,TGTGCTAGTGGTTTGGGACAGGGGGCGGGCGGCTACACCTTC
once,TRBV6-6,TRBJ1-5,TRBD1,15,CASRPHRGLNQPQHF,TGTGCCAGCAGACCACACAGGGGCCTGAATCAGCCCCAGCATTTT
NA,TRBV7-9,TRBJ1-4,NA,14,CASSFGGPDEKLFF,TGTGCCAGCAGCTTCGGCGGTCCCGATGAAAAACTGTTTTTT
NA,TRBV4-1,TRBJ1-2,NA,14,CASSQAGGGGGYTF,TGCGCCAGCAGCCAAGCGGGGGGGGGCGGGGGCTACACCTTC
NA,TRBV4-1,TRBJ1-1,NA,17,CASSQVSGRAVNTEAFF,TGCGCCAGCAGCCAAGTAAGTGGTAGGGCGGTGAACACTGAAGCTTTCTTT
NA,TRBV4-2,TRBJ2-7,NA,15,CASSQDGGVAYEQYF,TGTGCCAGCAGCCAAGATGGCGGGGTGGCCTACGAGCAGTACTTC
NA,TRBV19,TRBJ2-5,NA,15,CASRVSGTTIETQYF,TGTGCCAGTAGGGTCTCAGGGACCACAATAGAGACCCAGTACTTC
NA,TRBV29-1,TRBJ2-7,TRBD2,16,CSVEGGPSGVSYEQYF,TGCAGCGTTGAAGGGGGACCTAGCGGGGTCTCCTACGAGCAGTACTTC
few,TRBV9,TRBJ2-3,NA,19,CASSVGPLWRTRREDTQYF,TGTGCCAGCAGCGTAGGTCCCCTCTGGCGGACGAGAAGGGAAGATACGCAGTATTTT
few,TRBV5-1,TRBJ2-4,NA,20,CASSSLGGYEVPEERNIQYF,TGCGCCAGCAGCTCGCTTGGCGGGTACGAAGTCCCGGAAGAGCGGAACATTCAGTACTTC
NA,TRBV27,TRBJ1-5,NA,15,CASSLEGKNNQPQHF,TGTGCCAGCAGTTTAGAGGGGAAAAACAATCAGCCCCAGCATTTT
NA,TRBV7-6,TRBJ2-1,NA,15,CASSPPGYSYNEQFF,TGTGCCAGCAGCCCGCCCGGGTATTCCTACAATGAGCAGTTCTTC
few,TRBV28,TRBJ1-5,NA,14,CASSTASSNQPQHF,TGTGCCAGCAGTACCGCATCTAGCAATCAGCCCCAGCATTTT
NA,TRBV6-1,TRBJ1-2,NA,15,CASTPAGKWDYGYTF,TGTGCCAGCACCCCCGCAGGAAAGTGGGACTATGGCTACACCTTC
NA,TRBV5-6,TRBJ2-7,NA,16,CASSSKGGAPRSEQYF,TGTGCCAGCAGCTCAAAGGGTGGTGCCCCTAGATCCGAGCAGTACTTC
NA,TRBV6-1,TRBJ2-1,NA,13,CASSEPPYNEQFF,TGTGCCAGCAGTGAGCCCCCATACAATGAGCAGTTCTTC
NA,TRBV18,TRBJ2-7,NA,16,CASSPISGTSSYEQYF,TGTGCCAGCTCACCGATTTCCGGGACTTCGTCCTACGAGCAGTACTTC
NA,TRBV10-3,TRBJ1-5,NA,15,CAISASENSNQPQHF,TGTGCCATCAGTGCGTCAGAAAATAGCAATCAGCCCCAGCATTTT
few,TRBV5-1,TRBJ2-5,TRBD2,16,CASSLSGGGFQETQYF,TGCGCCAGCAGCTTGTCCGGCGGGGGATTCCAAGAGACCCAGTACTTC
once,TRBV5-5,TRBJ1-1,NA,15,CASSWRAGAGTEAFF,TGTGCCAGCAGCTGGCGCGCAGGGGCCGGCACTGAAGCTTTCTTT
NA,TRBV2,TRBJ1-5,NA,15,CASSPAANSNQPQHF,TGTGCCAGCAGTCCGGCGGCGAATAGCAATCAGCCCCAGCATTTT
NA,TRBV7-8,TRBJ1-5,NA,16,CASSLGRDTNHQPQHF,TGTGCCAGCAGCCTAGGGCGGGACACCAACCATCAGCCCCAGCATTTT
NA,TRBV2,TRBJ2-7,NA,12,CASSEGAYEQYF,TGTGCCAGCAGTGAAGGAGCCTACGAGCAGTACTTC
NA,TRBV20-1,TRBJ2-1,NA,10,CSAFDNEQFF,TGCAGTGCCTTTGACAATGAGCAGTTCTTC
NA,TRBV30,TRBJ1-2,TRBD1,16,CAWSASTGLTNYGYTF,TGTGCCTGGAGTGCTTCGACAGGGCTAACTAACTATGGCTACACCTTC
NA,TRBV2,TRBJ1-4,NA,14,CASFGFRTNEKLFF,TGTGCCAGCTTTGGCTTTAGGACTAATGAAAAACTGTTTTTT
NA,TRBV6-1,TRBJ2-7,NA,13,CASLPSNLYEQYF,TGTGCCAGCCTACCGAGCAATCTCTACGAGCAGTACTTC
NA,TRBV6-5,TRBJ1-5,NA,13,CASSPQGNQPQHF,TGTGCCAGCAGCCCCCAGGGCAATCAGCCCCAGCATTTT
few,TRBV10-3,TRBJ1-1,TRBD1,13,CAISNTGGYGAFF,TGTGCCATCAGCAATACAGGGGGCTATGGAGCTTTCTTT
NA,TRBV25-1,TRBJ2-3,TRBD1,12,CATQGNTDTQYF,TGTGCCACACAGGGGAACACAGATACGCAGTATTTT
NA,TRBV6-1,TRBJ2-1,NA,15,CASSGLGGGSDEQFF,TGTGCCAGCAGTGGACTTGGCGGGGGCAGCGATGAGCAGTTCTTC
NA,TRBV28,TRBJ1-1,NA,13,CASSLRVRAEAFF,TGTGCCAGCAGCCTCCGGGTGCGGGCTGAAGCTTTCTTT
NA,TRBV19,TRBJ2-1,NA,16,CASSSSGLTSYNEQFF,TGTGCCAGTAGTAGTTCCGGACTTACCTCCTACAATGAGCAGTTCTTC
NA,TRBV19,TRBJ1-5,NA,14,CASRDWRGNQPQHF,TGTGCCAGTAGAGATTGGAGGGGGAATCAGCCCCAGCATTTT
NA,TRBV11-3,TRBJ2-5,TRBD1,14,CASSLGDREETQYF,TGTGCCAGCAGCTTAGGGGACAGGGAAGAGACCCAGTACTTC
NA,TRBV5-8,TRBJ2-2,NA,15,CASSGGTVNTGELFF,TGTGCCAGCAGCGGGGGGACAGTGAACACCGGGGAGCTGTTTTTT
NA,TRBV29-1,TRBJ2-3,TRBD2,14,CSVVGGTWTDTQYF,TGCAGCGTTGTCGGGGGGACGTGGACAGATACGCAGTATTTT
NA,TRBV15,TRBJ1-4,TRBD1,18,CATSGLQGADGTNEKLFF,TGTGCCACCAGCGGGCTGCAGGGGGCGGATGGCACTAATGAAAAACTGTTTTTT
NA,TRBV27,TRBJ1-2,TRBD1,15,CASSLRGQLNYGYTF,TGTGCCAGCAGTTTAAGGGGACAGCTCAACTATGGCTACACCTTC
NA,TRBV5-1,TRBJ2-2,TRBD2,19,CASSQRVAGGRMNTGELFF,TGCGCCAGCAGCCAGCGAGTAGCGGGAGGTCGGATGAACACCGGGGAGCTGTTTTTT
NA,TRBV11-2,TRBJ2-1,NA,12,CASSRWGNEQFF,TGTGCCAGCAGCCGTTGGGGTAATGAGCAGTTCTTC
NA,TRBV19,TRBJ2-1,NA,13,CASSNRAYNEQFF,TGTGCCAGTAGCAACAGGGCCTACAATGAGCAGTTCTTC
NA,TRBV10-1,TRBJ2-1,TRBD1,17,CASSDGNRGPPWNEQFF,TGCGCCAGCAGTGATGGTAACAGGGGGCCACCCTGGAATGAGCAGTTCTTC
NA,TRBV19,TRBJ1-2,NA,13,CASSSGSFYGYTF,TGTGCCAGTTCCTCCGGGAGCTTTTATGGCTACACCTTC
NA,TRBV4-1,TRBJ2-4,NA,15,CASRERNRDGNIQYF,TGCGCCAGCCGTGAAAGAAACCGGGACGGAAACATTCAGTACTTC
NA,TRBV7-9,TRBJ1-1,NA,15,CASSLTGGAGTEAFF,TGTGCCAGCAGCTTAACCGGGGGAGCGGGTACTGAAGCTTTCTTT
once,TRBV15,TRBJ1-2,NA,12,CATSEEMGGYTF,TGTGCCACCAGCGAAGAGATGGGCGGCTACACCTTC
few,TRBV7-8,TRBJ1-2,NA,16,CASSLRDLLFPLGYTF,TGTGCCAGCAGCTTAAGGGACCTATTGTTTCCTCTAGGCTACACCTTC
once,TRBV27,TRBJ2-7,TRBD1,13,CASRATGGGEQYF,TGTGCCAGCAGGGCGACAGGGGGTGGCGAGCAGTACTTC
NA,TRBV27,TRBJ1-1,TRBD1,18,CASSLSVPYTGGRGEAFF,TGTGCCAGCAGTTTATCGGTTCCATACACAGGGGGCCGGGGTGAAGCTTTCTTT